The clone carrying this T cell receptor beta chain is medium-sized (0.01 to 0.1%). CDR1 and CDR2 from the germline V gene are SGHRS and YFSETQ. V was pared by 2 bases and J by 2 bases, with 4 bases of the junction left unmatched. The CDR3 has 14 amino acids. TCRdb re-called the 5' RACE reads through MiXCR, storing one row per CDR3 protein. Of approximately 19,000 distinct CDR3 sequences detected, about 5% appear once; the ten largest clones hold 6.5% to 8%. The source of the sample is a study of early T cells in non-severe SARS-CoV-2 infection. The chain joins TRBV5-1 to TRBJ2-7; TRBD2 aligns across 7 bases. Sequencing was performed on whole blood. The TCR originated in an adult who was a healthcare worker with PCR-confirmed SARS-CoV-2 infection or an uninfected control (not recorded which). CDR3 amino acids: CASSFGTTTYEQYF. DNA for the CDR3: TGCGCCAGCAGCTTCGGGACTACCACCTACGAGCAGTACTTC.